A selection of T cell receptor beta chains follows, all from one sample in a study of shared clonotypes between healthy human individuals. Assay used: immunoSEQ multiplex PCR; TCRdb lists only in-frame clones, some missing. The sample includes about 2.4 million clones, over 85% of them seen just once. Sequenced sample: naive CD4+ T cells from PBMCs. The receptors come from a man between 18 and 35 years old in good health. Some clones in this sample may be carry-over from other donors' samples. CDR3s include the opening cysteine and the closing phenylalanine or tryptophan. D genes are given only for firm matches. A row's size may be missing; if present it is once, few, many or a size class.

.	15	TRBV28	.	TRBJ2-5	TGTGCCAGCAGTTTGGGTGGCTCACTGGGGGAGACCCAGTACTTC	CASSLGGSLGETQYF
.	12	TRBV5-4	.	TRBJ2-7	TGTGCCAGCAGCCGTGGAACTTACGAGCAGTACTTC	CASSRGTYEQYF
.	15	TRBV6-1	TRBD1	TRBJ2-7	TGTGCCAGCAGGAGACCGGGACAGGCCTCCTACGAGCAGTACTTC	CASRRPGQASYEQYF
.	14	TRBV15	TRBD2	TRBJ2-3	TGTGCCACCAGCAGTGGGCGGGGGAGGGATACGCAGTATTTT	CATSSGRGRDTQYF
.	13	TRBV7-6	.	TRBJ2-7	TGTGCCAGCAGTCAGGACAAATCCTACGAGCAGTACTTC	CASSQDKSYEQYF
once	17	TRBV11-3	TRBD1	TRBJ2-7	TGTGCCAGCAAGCCTTTCCATTACAGGGGTGCTTTAGGCGAGCAGTACTTC	CASKPFHYRGALGEQYF
.	13	TRBV5-1	.	TRBJ2-2	TGCGCCAGCAGCCCCGGGGCATCCGGGGAGCTGTTTTTT	CASSPGASGELFF
.	14	TRBV4-2	.	TRBJ2-3	TGTGCCAGCAGCCAACACCCCCTCGGTCAAGCGCAGTATTTT	CASSQHPLGQAQYF
.	15	TRBV6-5	TRBD2	TRBJ2-3	TGTGCCAGCAGTCGACTAGCGGGGGTAACAGATACGCAGTATTTT	CASSRLAGVTDTQYF
.	15	TRBV6-5	.	TRBJ2-7	TGTGCCAGCAGTCTAAACCGGGATCCCCGGGAGGAGCAGTACTTC	CASSLNRDPREEQYF
.	13	TRBV28	.	TRBJ2-1	TGTGCCAGCAGCCAAGTTTTTCCTAATGAGCAGTTCTTC	CASSQVFPNEQFF
.	15	TRBV9	.	TRBJ2-7	TGTGCCAGCAGCCCACACAGGGAGGAGGGGATCGAGCAGTACTTC	CASSPHREEGIEQYF
.	12	TRBV5-6	.	TRBJ1-1	TGTGCCAGCAGCTTGGGGGGAGTAGAGGCTTTCTTT	CASSLGGVEAFF